This T cell receptor beta chain is from a study of T cell responses to AZD1222 COVID-19 vaccine. The CDR3 has 11 amino acids. V lost 7 bases and J 5 bases, leaving 11 bases between the germline ends. Per the germline V gene, CDR1 is SQVTM and CDR2 is ANQGSEA. The protocol was immunoSEQ multiplex PCR, while the TCRdb copy is restricted to in-frame clones and leaves out a portion. The sample consists of approximately 150,000 clones, roughly nine tenths of them appearing once. The receptor's source is an adult who received the AZD1222 COVID-19 vaccine. This specimen was peripheral blood, taken 28 days after the second AZD1222 dose. The chain uses TRBV29-1 and TRBJ2-5, with TRBD2 as a possible D gene (5 bases). CDR3 nucleotides: TGCAGCGCAGCACCGGGGGAGACCCAGTACTTC. It encodes CSAAPGETQYF. Filled out from reference TRBV29-1 and TRBJ2-5, the complete variable domain reads SAVISQKPSRDICQRGTSLTIQCQVDSQVTMMFWYRQQPGQSLTLIATANQGSEATYESGFVIDKFPISRPNLTFSTLTVSNMSPEDSSIYLCSAAPGETQYFGPGTRLLVL.